This is a list of T cell receptor beta chains from one sample in a study of blood T cell repertoires in COVID-19. Assay: immunoSEQ multiplex PCR; the TCRdb copy retains only in-frame clones and omits some. This sample has around 300,000 clones, with over 75% found just once. Sequenced sample: PBMCs or T cells enriched from blood (not recorded which). All receptors come from a woman in her twenties or thirties who had recovered from COVID-19. CDR3s include the opening cysteine and the closing phenylalanine or tryptophan. A D gene is named only where the DNA matches it firmly. The listing skips clone size in some rows; elsewhere it reads once, few, many or a size class.

v_gene: TRBV4-2; d_gene: -; abundance: -; j_gene: TRBJ2-1; CDR3nt: TGTGCCAGCAGCCAAAGACGGGAAGATGAGCAGTTCTTC; CDR3aa: CASSQRREDEQFF
v_gene: TRBV30; d_gene: TRBD1; abundance: -; j_gene: TRBJ2-1; CDR3nt: TGTGCCTGGAGTCTAGGGGGCCCCGACTACAATGAGCAGTTCTTC; CDR3aa: CAWSLGGPDYNEQFF
v_gene: TRBV10-3; d_gene: -; abundance: -; j_gene: TRBJ2-1; CDR3nt: TGTGCCATCAGTGAGCGAGACAATGAGCAGTTCTTC; CDR3aa: CAISERDNEQFF
v_gene: TRBV7-9; d_gene: TRBD1; abundance: once; j_gene: TRBJ2-7; CDR3nt: TGTGCCAGCAGCCCCCCAGGGGGCTCATACGAGCAGTACTTC; CDR3aa: CASSPPGGSYEQYF
v_gene: TRBV11-2; d_gene: TRBD1; abundance: -; j_gene: TRBJ2-1; CDR3nt: TGTGCCAGCAGCTTAGAAGGGGGCAGTGAGCAGTTCTTC; CDR3aa: CASSLEGGSEQFF
v_gene: TRBV6-4; d_gene: TRBD2; abundance: many; j_gene: TRBJ2-3; CDR3nt: TGTGCCAGCAGCGCCGGGACTAGCGACCCAGATACGCAGTATTTT; CDR3aa: CASSAGTSDPDTQYF
v_gene: TRBV28; d_gene: -; abundance: -; j_gene: TRBJ1-5; CDR3nt: TGTGCCAGCACCGCAGGGTGGGGCAATCAGCCCCAGCATTTT; CDR3aa: CASTAGWGNQPQHF
v_gene: TRBV19; d_gene: TRBD1; abundance: few; j_gene: TRBJ1-5; CDR3nt: TGTGCCAGTAGTGGCACAGGGGGCCAGCCCCAGCATTTT; CDR3aa: CASSGTGGQPQHF
v_gene: TRBV5-4; d_gene: TRBD2; abundance: -; j_gene: TRBJ2-7; CDR3nt: TGTGCCAGCAGCCCGGGGGGACTAAGCTCCTACGAGCAGTACTTC; CDR3aa: CASSPGGLSSYEQYF
v_gene: TRBV30; d_gene: -; abundance: -; j_gene: TRBJ2-5; CDR3nt: TGTGCCAGTCACCAGGGCCAAGAGACCCAGTACTTC; CDR3aa: CASHQGQETQYF
v_gene: TRBV6-5; d_gene: -; abundance: -; j_gene: TRBJ2-7; CDR3nt: TGTGCCAGCAGAGGTACGACAAGCGGCTCCTACGAGCAGTACTTC; CDR3aa: CASRGTTSGSYEQYF
v_gene: TRBV23-1; d_gene: TRBD2; abundance: -; j_gene: TRBJ2-7; CDR3nt: TGCGCCAGCAGTCAATCCCATAGCGGGAGGGCCTTGTACGAGCAGTACTTC; CDR3aa: CASSQSHSGRALYEQYF
v_gene: TRBV28; d_gene: -; abundance: -; j_gene: TRBJ2-3; CDR3nt: TGTGCCAGCAGTTCGCAGGGTTTTAGGAACACAGATACGCAGTATTTT; CDR3aa: CASSSQGFRNTDTQYF
v_gene: TRBV27; d_gene: -; abundance: -; j_gene: TRBJ2-3; CDR3nt: TGTGCCAGCAGTTCTTTCACCGGTACGCAGTATTTT; CDR3aa: CASSSFTGTQYF
v_gene: TRBV27; d_gene: TRBD1; abundance: -; j_gene: TRBJ1-2; CDR3nt: TGTGCCAGCAGTTTCACCTCTGGACAGGGGGGGAGAGATGGCTACACCTTC; CDR3aa: CASSFTSGQGGRDGYTF
v_gene: TRBV19; d_gene: TRBD2; abundance: -; j_gene: TRBJ2-1; CDR3nt: TGTGCCAGTAGTCCTCTAGCGGGCGGGAGGCCGTACAATGAGCAGTTCTTC; CDR3aa: CASSPLAGGRPYNEQFF
v_gene: TRBV27; d_gene: -; abundance: -; j_gene: TRBJ1-5; CDR3nt: TGTGCCAGCAGTTTTACGGCGGGGGGCAATCAGCCCCAGCATTTT; CDR3aa: CASSFTAGGNQPQHF
v_gene: TRBV5-1; d_gene: TRBD1; abundance: -; j_gene: TRBJ1-1; CDR3nt: TGCGCCAGCAGCTGGAGGGGGCTGGACACTGAAGCTTTCTTT; CDR3aa: CASSWRGLDTEAFF
v_gene: TRBV9; d_gene: -; abundance: -; j_gene: TRBJ2-7; CDR3nt: TGTGCCAGCAGCGTAGGGGGGGTCGGTTTGGAGCAGTACTTC; CDR3aa: CASSVGGVGLEQYF
v_gene: TRBV2; d_gene: -; abundance: -; j_gene: TRBJ2-3; CDR3nt: TGTGCCAGCAGTGCCTTAGAGACAGATACGCAGTATTTT; CDR3aa: CASSALETDTQYF
v_gene: TRBV11-3; d_gene: TRBD1; abundance: -; j_gene: TRBJ2-3; CDR3nt: TGTGCCAGCAGCCCCCAGGGACAGGGGGGAGATACGCAGTATTTT; CDR3aa: CASSPQGQGGDTQYF
v_gene: TRBV6-6; d_gene: TRBD2; abundance: few; j_gene: TRBJ2-7; CDR3nt: TGTGCCACTCGCCTTTCACAGGCGGGAGCCTACGAGCAGTACTTC; CDR3aa: CATRLSQAGAYEQYF
v_gene: TRBV7-2; d_gene: TRBD1; abundance: -; j_gene: TRBJ2-2; CDR3nt: TGTGCCAGCAGCCTTGGACAGGGGTTCACCGGGGAGCTGTTTTTT; CDR3aa: CASSLGQGFTGELFF
v_gene: TRBV19; d_gene: TRBD1; abundance: -; j_gene: TRBJ2-2; CDR3nt: TGTGCCAGTAGTTCGGGGACAGCGAACACCGGGGAGCTGTTTTTT; CDR3aa: CASSSGTANTGELFF
v_gene: TRBV9; d_gene: TRBD2; abundance: -; j_gene: TRBJ2-5; CDR3nt: TGTGCCAGCAGCTCACAGCGGGAGGGCTTGCGAGAGACCCAGTACTTC; CDR3aa: CASSSQREGLRETQYF
v_gene: TRBV28; d_gene: -; abundance: -; j_gene: TRBJ1-5; CDR3nt: TGTGCCAGCAGTTTAAAGGGGTTAAATCAGCCCCAGCATTTT; CDR3aa: CASSLKGLNQPQHF
v_gene: TRBV10-3; d_gene: -; abundance: few; j_gene: TRBJ1-5; CDR3nt: TGTGCCGTTCGACAGAATAGCAATCAGCCCCAGCATTTT; CDR3aa: CAVRQNSNQPQHF
v_gene: TRBV2; d_gene: -; abundance: -; j_gene: TRBJ1-1; CDR3nt: TGTGCCAGCACTGGCAGGGCGCGGAACACTGAAGCTTTCTTT; CDR3aa: CASTGRARNTEAFF
v_gene: TRBV10-3; d_gene: -; abundance: -; j_gene: TRBJ2-1; CDR3nt: TGTGCCATCCGGGAAGACCCTGACGGCAATGAGCAGTTCTTC; CDR3aa: CAIREDPDGNEQFF
v_gene: TRBV24-1; d_gene: TRBD1; abundance: -; j_gene: TRBJ2-1; CDR3nt: TGTGCCACCAGTGATTCGCCGGGACAGGGTAGTCAATATGAGCAGTTCTTC; CDR3aa: CATSDSPGQGSQYEQFF
v_gene: TRBV6-1; d_gene: -; abundance: -; j_gene: TRBJ2-5; CDR3nt: TGTGCCAGCAGTGAAACCTCTGGAGGGGTAATAGAGACCCAGTACTTC; CDR3aa: CASSETSGGVIETQYF
v_gene: TRBV28; d_gene: TRBD1; abundance: once; j_gene: TRBJ2-7; CDR3nt: TGTGCCAGCAGTGTGGGGACAGGGACGGGCTCCTACGAGCAGTACTTC; CDR3aa: CASSVGTGTGSYEQYF
v_gene: TRBV25-1; d_gene: TRBD1; abundance: -; j_gene: TRBJ2-7; CDR3nt: TGTGCCAGCAGTGAATATTGGACCGACAGGGACCACGAGCAGTACTTC; CDR3aa: CASSEYWTDRDHEQYF
v_gene: TRBV7-9; d_gene: -; abundance: -; j_gene: TRBJ2-5; CDR3nt: TGTGCCAGCAGCTTACAGGGGAACCAAGAGACCCAGTACTTC; CDR3aa: CASSLQGNQETQYF
v_gene: TRBV25-1; d_gene: -; abundance: -; j_gene: TRBJ2-3; CDR3nt: TGTGCCAGCAGCTTCACAGATACGCAGTATTTT; CDR3aa: CASSFTDTQYF
v_gene: TRBV24-1; d_gene: -; abundance: -; j_gene: TRBJ1-5; CDR3nt: TGTGCCACCAGTGACGGTGGGCGCAATCAGCCCCAGCATTTT; CDR3aa: CATSDGGRNQPQHF
v_gene: TRBV4-1; d_gene: -; abundance: once; j_gene: TRBJ1-5; CDR3nt: TGCGCCAGCAGCCAAGACAGGGTGGGTAGGCAGCCCCAGCATTTT; CDR3aa: CASSQDRVGRQPQHF
v_gene: TRBV30; d_gene: -; abundance: -; j_gene: TRBJ1-6; CDR3nt: TGTGCCTGGAGTGCGACAGGCGAGTCACCCCTCCACTTT; CDR3aa: CAWSATGESPLHF
v_gene: TRBV5-1; d_gene: -; abundance: -; j_gene: TRBJ2-2; CDR3nt: TGCGCCAGCAGCTTACAGGATCAGAACACCGGGGAGCTGTTTTTT; CDR3aa: CASSLQDQNTGELFF
v_gene: TRBV27; d_gene: TRBD2; abundance: -; j_gene: TRBJ2-1; CDR3nt: TGTGCCAGCAGAACCCGAGCGGGAGGGTTTAACAATGAGCAGTTCTTC; CDR3aa: CASRTRAGGFNNEQFF
v_gene: TRBV5-1; d_gene: TRBD2; abundance: -; j_gene: TRBJ2-3; CDR3nt: TGCGCCAGCAGCTTGAGGGCTAGCGGAAATACAGATACGCAGTATTTT; CDR3aa: CASSLRASGNTDTQYF
v_gene: TRBV30; d_gene: TRBD2; abundance: -; j_gene: TRBJ2-7; CDR3nt: TGTGCCTGGAGTACTGGAGCGGGAGGAACCTACGAGCAGTACTTC; CDR3aa: CAWSTGAGGTYEQYF
v_gene: TRBV6-5; d_gene: TRBD2; abundance: once; j_gene: TRBJ2-1; CDR3nt: TGTGCCAGCAGTTGGCTAGCGGGATACAATGAGCAGTTCTTC; CDR3aa: CASSWLAGYNEQFF
v_gene: TRBV5-1; d_gene: -; abundance: -; j_gene: TRBJ1-4; CDR3nt: TGCGCCAGCAGCCTATCGGGACTCCCCCTCGGTGAAAAACTGTTTTTT; CDR3aa: CASSLSGLPLGEKLFF